These 11 T cell receptor beta chains were all obtained from the same sample, sequenced in a study of cytomegalovirus exposure and HLA in healthy donors. PCR amplification relied on 60 Vbeta primers (plus 13 Jbeta primers). The assay was immunoSEQ multiplex PCR, and TCRdb's table has in-frame clones only and misses some. This repertoire shows 200,000 to 250,000 clones, roughly 91% found once; its top ten account for approximately 1%. The specimen was PBMCs. These receptors were taken from a woman between 18 and 29 years old in good health and CMV-seronegative.

V is TRBV7-9 and J is TRBJ1-1; D is unclear. V was shortened by 3 bases and J by 0 bases, with 8 bases between the two germline ends. CDR1 is SEHNR and CDR2 is FQNEAQ in the germline V gene (reference sequence). The CDR3 runs 14 residues. CDR3 sequence: CASSLRVMNTEAFF. In nucleotides, the CDR3 is TGTGCCAGCAGCTTGCGAGTGATGAACACTGAAGCTTTCTTT. Together with reference TRBV7-9 and TRBJ1-1, the CDR3 gives the full variable domain: DTGVSQNPRHKITKRGQNVTFRCDPISEHNRLYWYRQTLGQGPEFLTYFQNEAQLEKSRLLSDRFSAERPKGSFSTLEIQRTEQGDSAMYLCASSLRVMNTEAFFGQGTRLTVV.

V gene TRBV18 combines with J gene TRBJ2-1; TRBD1 matches at 7 bases. Germline values: CDR1 KGHSH, CDR2 LQKENI. The CDR3 is made up of 15 amino acids. With 3 bases clipped from V and 4 bases from J, the junction kept 6 bases outside the gene matches. This CDR3 is CASSPPTGVYNEQFF. Here the CDR3 DNA reads TGTGCCAGCTCACCGCCCACAGGGGTTTACAATGAGCAGTTCTTC.

The rearrangement uses TRBV7-8 and TRBJ1-2; 7 bases are shared with TRBD1. The CDR3 contains 15 residues. V shed 4 bases and J 7 bases; nucleotides not matched to a gene: 12. Germline CDR1 and CDR2: SGHVS and FQNEAQ. The CDR3: CASSSQIGQDLGYTF. Written as DNA, the CDR3 is TGTGCCAGCAGCTCCCAAATTGGACAGGACCTTGGCTACACCTTC.

The chain couples TRBV7-2 to TRBJ2-5, with a possible D match to TRBD2 (6 bases). V was trimmed by 2 bases and J by 1 base, leaving 8 bases between them. From germline, CDR1 is SGHTA and CDR2 FQGNSA. This CDR3 is built from 14 residues. In nucleotides, the CDR3 is TGTGCCAGCAGCTTATCACTAGCCCAAGAGACCCAGTACTTC. Translated: CASSLSLAQETQYF.

The chain has TRBV25-1 and TRBJ1-1, with D possibly being TRBD1 (5 bases). Germline loops: CDR1 MGHDK, CDR2 SYGVNS. The CDR3 length is 13 residues. Trimming cost V 6 bases and J 0 bases, with 8 bases left between them. The CDR3 DNA reads TGTGCCAGCAGATTGACAGTGAACACTGAAGCTTTCTTT. This encodes CASRLTVNTEAFF.

This rearrangement joins TRBV5-1 to TRBJ1-2; TRBD1 matches at 10 bases. This CDR3 comprises 12 residues. V lost 4 bases, J lost 12 bases, and 6 bases stayed unmatched. CDR1 and CDR2 (germline): SGHRS, YFSETQ. As DNA, the CDR3 is TGCGCCAGCAGCATAGACAGGGGGCAGCACACCTTC. This sequence encodes CASSIDRGQHTF. The full variable domain, in which reference TRBV5-1 and TRBJ1-2 provide the parts outside the CDR3, is KAGVTQTPRYLIKTRGQQVTLSCSPISGHRSVSWYQQTPGQGLQFLFEYFSETQRNKGNFPGRFSGRQFSNSRSEMNVSTLELGDSALYLCASSIDRGQHTFGSGTRLTVV.

The chain combines TRBV9 with TRBJ1-2; 9 positions match TRBD1. Germline CDR1 SGDLS, CDR2 YYNGEE. J gave up 3 bases and V 2 bases, and 8 bases lay outside the gene matches. This CDR3 is built from 16 residues. CDR3 nucleotides: TGTGCCAGCAGCGTCGCAGGAGACAGGGGGGACTATGGCTACACCTTC. Protein sequence: CASSVAGDRGDYGYTF.

The V call is TRBV10-1, the J call TRBJ2-2; weak D call: TRBD2 (6 bases). This CDR3 comprises 16 residues. Per germline, CDR1 WNHNN and CDR2 SYGVQD (reference sequence). The germline V and J ends were trimmed by 0 bases and 3 bases, with 11 bases remaining between them. CDR3 residues: CASSESDYPYTGELFF. CDR3 sequence (DNA): TGCGCCAGCAGTGAGTCGGACTACCCTTACACCGGGGAGCTGTTTTTT.

This clone was detected a few times. The J gene is TRBJ1-1, the V gene TRBV13; 7 bases match TRBD1. V lost 5 bases and J lost 5; bases outside the gene matches: 2. Germline assignment: CDR1 PRHDT and CDR2 FYEKMQ (reference sequence). The CDR3 extends over 12 amino acids. CDR3 sequence (DNA): TGTGCCAGCAGCCCGACAGGGACTGAAGCTTTCTTT. Translating gives CASSPTGTEAFF. The whole variable domain, remainder taken from reference TRBV13 and TRBJ1-1, is AAGVIQSPRHLIKEKRETATLKCYPIPRHDTVYWYQQGPGQDPQFLISFYEKMQSDKGSIPDRFSAQQFSDYHSELNMSSLELGDSALYFCASSPTGTEAFFGQGTRLTVV.

This sequence joins TRBV9 and TRBJ2-5, with TRBD1 identical over 9 bases. TRBJ2-7 explains the end of the DNA better; the J call may be wrong. The CDR3 spans 15 residues. The germline CDR1 and CDR2 sequences are SGDLS and YYNGEE. Written as DNA, the CDR3 is TGTGCCAGCAGCGAGGGGACAGGGAGCTCCTACGAGCAGTACTTC. This sequence encodes CASSEGTGSSYEQYF.

The chain recombines TRBV7-2 with TRBJ2-5, with 11 bases aligning to TRBD2. The CDR3 is 17 residues long. Germline CDR1 SGHTA, CDR2 FQGNSA. J lost 10 bases, V lost 0 bases, and 13 bases had no gene match. DNA of the CDR3: TGTGCCAGCAGCTTAGCAGTAGCGGGGGGGCTTCGGTTGAGCCAGTACTTC. It yields the protein CASSLAVAGGLRLSQYF.